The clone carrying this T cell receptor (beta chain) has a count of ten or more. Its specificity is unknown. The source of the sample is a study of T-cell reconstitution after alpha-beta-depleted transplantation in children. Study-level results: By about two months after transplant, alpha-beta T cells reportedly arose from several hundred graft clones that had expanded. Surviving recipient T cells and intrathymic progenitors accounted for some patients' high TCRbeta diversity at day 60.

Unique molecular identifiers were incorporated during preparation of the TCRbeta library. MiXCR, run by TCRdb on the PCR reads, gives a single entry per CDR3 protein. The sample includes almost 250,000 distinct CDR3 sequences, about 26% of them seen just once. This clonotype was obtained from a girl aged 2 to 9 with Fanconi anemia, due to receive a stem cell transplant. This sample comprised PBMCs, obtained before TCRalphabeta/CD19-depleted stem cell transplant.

The CDR3 coding sequence is TGTGCCAGCAGTTTCGTGCATGGGAACACTGAAGCTTTCTTT. Protein sequence: CASSFVHGNTEAFF. The chain combines TRBV12-3 or TRBV12-4 with TRBJ1-1; D ambiguous. CDR3 length: 14 amino acids. Trimming shortened V by 3 bases and J by 1 base, and 9 bases separated the two germline ends.